The sequence of this TCR beta chain was determined in a study of blood T cell repertoires in COVID-19 (TCRdb year 2020). A note on the overall study: Samples covering the acute and convalescent phases of COVID-19 were provided by collaborators in the United States, Italy and Spain. The prospective study material was composed of cDNA or gDNA derived from T cells, B-cell-depleted T cells, or PBMCs. Deeply sampled blood TCRbeta repertoires from subjects exposed to, actively infected with, or recovered from COVID-19 were included in the dataset. The repertoires were released in a freely available public database intended as a resource for research on the immune response to SARS-CoV-2. Samples were obtained from the ongoing ImmuneRACE study (first 160 participants) and from over a thousand subjects provided by 6 global collaborators. A de-identified subject ID, COVID-19 status, age in years and sex were almost always included in the sample metadata. Where available, HLA class I and class II types were obtained from metadata supplied by the sample provider rather than from assay-based typing. Study-wide conclusions, independent of this receptor: How much clinical and demographic metadata was included differed by source and by participant, and the metadata was provided uncurated.

TCRbeta CDR3 regions were amplified from genomic DNA using the immunoSEQ Assay, a bias-controlled multiplex PCR. Concerning the study's data processing: The number of nucleated cells in each sample was estimated from the amplification of reference gene primers within the assay. To quantify the absolute abundance of each unique TCRbeta CDR3 rearrangement, sequence reads were collapsed and filtered. Productive Simpson clonality was computed per sample as the square root of Simpson's diversity index over productive rearrangements. In TCRdb, the immuneACCESS table is reduced to in-frame sequences with V and J assigned. These tables do not hold every clone; where another copy was compared, an unresolved V gene accounts for under half, and the others remain unexplained. Clone size and V and J calls were adopted from that table, with D and trimming inferred from the DNA. The sample has around 320,000 clones on record, 85% to 95% of them singletons. The ten largest clonotypes hold about 4.2% of the sample.

Participants in the prospective study were aged about 18 to 100 years, lived in 24 United States geographic areas, and enrolled through a virtual design. To assign participants to cohorts, the prospective study relied on clinical history that participants themselves reported in a screening survey and a study questionnaire. A participant counted as exposed if, within 2 weeks of entering the study, that participant had been in contact with someone who had a PCR-confirmed or clinician-diagnosed COVID-19 case. In the prospective study, mobile phlebotomists collected whole blood, serum and a nasopharyngeal or oropharyngeal swab from each participant. Prospective study participants could optionally give additional blood draws and questionnaires over an approximately two-month period. Before DNA extraction, prospective study blood samples were shipped either frozen or at room temperature. As to this clone: What antigen it recognizes has not been identified. Base qualities are missing; no much larger clone stands one base away.

This clonotype originated in a young woman who had been exposed to COVID-19. Sequencing used PBMCs or T cells enriched from blood (not recorded which).

Here is the DNA: TGTGCCAGCAGTGGATACAGGGTCCGGCAGCCCCAGCATTTT. Its protein is CASSGYRVRQPQHF. The V and J segments used are TRBV2 and TRBJ1-5, with a tentative D gene TRBD1 over 6 matching bases. The V and J ends are trimmed by 4 bases and 7 bases, leaving 14 bases between them. Per the germline V gene, SNHLY is the CDR1 and FYNNEI is the CDR2. The CDR3, from cysteine to phenylalanine, totals 14 residues. Of all the DNA, just the CDR3 is kept, 42 bases in frame from base 1.